This T cell receptor beta chain was recovered during a study of beta chain features in type 1 diabetes. Study context: Investigators examined 107,917,701 sorted cells across all samples. Study observations and caveats: Patients with Type 1 diabetes showed moderately but significantly shorter TCRB CDR3s in all four CD4+ subsets. Reduced insertions and increased deletions marked VDJ junctions in type 1 diabetes patients.

V lost 2 bases and J 3 bases, leaving 8 bases between the germline ends. This CDR3 spans 13 amino acids. Germline CDR1 is LGHNA and CDR2 is YNFKEQ. In the case of this clone: Its antigen remains unidentified.

Sequenced material consisted of expressed TCRB transcripts (all of the isolated RNA was reverse transcribed). Method: immunoSEQ multiplex PCR; TCRdb's copy keeps in-frame clones and lacks some. Of 500,000 to 800,000 clones in the sample, around 12% were seen once. The sequencing sample was made of naive CD4+ T cells from blood. This chain links TRBV4-2 with TRBJ2-7; TRBD1 might be the D (5 bases). This TCR was sampled from a man aged 30 to 39 with type 1 diabetes. For the CDR3, the DNA is TGTGCCAGCAGCCAAAGCCAGGGCTACGAGCAGTACTTC. Protein: CASSQSQGYEQYF.